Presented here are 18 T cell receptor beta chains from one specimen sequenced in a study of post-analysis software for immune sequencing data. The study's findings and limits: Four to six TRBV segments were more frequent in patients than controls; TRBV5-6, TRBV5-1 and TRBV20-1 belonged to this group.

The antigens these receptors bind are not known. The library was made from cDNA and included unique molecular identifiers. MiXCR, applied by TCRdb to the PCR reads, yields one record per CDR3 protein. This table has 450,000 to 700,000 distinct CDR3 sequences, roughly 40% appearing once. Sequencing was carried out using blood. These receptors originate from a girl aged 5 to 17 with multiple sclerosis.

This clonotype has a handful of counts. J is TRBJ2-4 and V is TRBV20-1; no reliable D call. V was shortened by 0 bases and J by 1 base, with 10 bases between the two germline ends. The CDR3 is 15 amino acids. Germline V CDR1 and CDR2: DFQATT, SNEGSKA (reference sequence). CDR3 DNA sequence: TGCAGTGCTAGAGATCCTGGCTTCGCCAAAAACATTCAGTACTTC. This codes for CSARDPGFAKNIQYF.

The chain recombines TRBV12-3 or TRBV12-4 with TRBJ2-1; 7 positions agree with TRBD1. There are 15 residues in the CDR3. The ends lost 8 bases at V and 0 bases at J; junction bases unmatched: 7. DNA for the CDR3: TGTGCCAGCGCTGAGGGGGCAAGCTCCTACAATGAGCAGTTCTTC. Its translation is CASAEGASSYNEQFF.

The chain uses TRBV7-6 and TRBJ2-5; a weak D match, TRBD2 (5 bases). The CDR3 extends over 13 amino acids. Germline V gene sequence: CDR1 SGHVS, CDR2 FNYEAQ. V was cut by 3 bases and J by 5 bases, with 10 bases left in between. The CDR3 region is CASSFLRGETQYF. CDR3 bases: TGTGCCAGCAGCTTTCTCCGAGGGGAGACCCAGTACTTC. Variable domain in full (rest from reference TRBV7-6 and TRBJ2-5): GAGVSQSPRYKVTKRGQDVALRCDPISGHVSLYWYRQALGQGPEFLTYFNYEAQQDKSGLPNDRFSAERPEGSISTLTIQRTEQRDSAMYRCASSFLRGETQYFGPGTRLLVL.

CDR3 DNA sequence: TGCAGTGCTAGACACCACTTACAGGGGTACTATGGCTACACCTTC. As protein: CSARHHLQGYYGYTF. The J gene is TRBJ1-2, the V gene TRBV20-1, with 7 positions matching TRBD1. The germline gives CDR1 DFQATT, CDR2 SNEGSKA (reference sequence). The J segment lost 3 bases and the V segment lost 2 bases, leaving 9 bases of the junction unmatched. The CDR3 spans 15 residues.

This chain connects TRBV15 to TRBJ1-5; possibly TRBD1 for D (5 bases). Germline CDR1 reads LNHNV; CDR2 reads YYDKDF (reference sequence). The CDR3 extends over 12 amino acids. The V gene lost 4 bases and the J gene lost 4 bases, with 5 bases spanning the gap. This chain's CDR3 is CATSTGNQPQHF. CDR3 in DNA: TGTGCCACCAGCACAGGGAATCAGCCCCAGCATTTT.

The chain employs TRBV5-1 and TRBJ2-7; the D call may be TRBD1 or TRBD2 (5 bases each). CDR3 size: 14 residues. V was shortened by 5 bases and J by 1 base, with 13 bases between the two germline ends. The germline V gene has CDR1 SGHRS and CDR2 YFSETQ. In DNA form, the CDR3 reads TGCGCCAGCAGAGTGGGGACGTATTCCTACGAGCAGTACTTC. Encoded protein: CASRVGTYSYEQYF.

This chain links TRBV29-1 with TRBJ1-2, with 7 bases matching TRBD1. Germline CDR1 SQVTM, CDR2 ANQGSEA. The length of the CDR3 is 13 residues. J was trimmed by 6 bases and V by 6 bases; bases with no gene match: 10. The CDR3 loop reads CSVASQGKDGYTF. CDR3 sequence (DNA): TGCAGCGTGGCATCACAGGGGAAGGATGGCTACACCTTC.

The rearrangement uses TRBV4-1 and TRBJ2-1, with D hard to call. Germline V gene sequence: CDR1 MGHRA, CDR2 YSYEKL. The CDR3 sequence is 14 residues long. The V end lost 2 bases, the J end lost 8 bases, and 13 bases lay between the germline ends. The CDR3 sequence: CASSQPSSSYEQFF. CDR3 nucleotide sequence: TGCGCCAGCAGCCAACCCTCTTCTAGTTATGAGCAGTTCTTC.

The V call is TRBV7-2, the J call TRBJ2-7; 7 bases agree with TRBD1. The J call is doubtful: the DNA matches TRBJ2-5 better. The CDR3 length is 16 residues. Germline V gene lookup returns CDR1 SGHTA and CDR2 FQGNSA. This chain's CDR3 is CASSSPPGTVWETQYF. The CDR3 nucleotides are TGTGCCAGCAGCTCACCTCCGGGGACAGTCTGGGAGACCCAGTACTTC.

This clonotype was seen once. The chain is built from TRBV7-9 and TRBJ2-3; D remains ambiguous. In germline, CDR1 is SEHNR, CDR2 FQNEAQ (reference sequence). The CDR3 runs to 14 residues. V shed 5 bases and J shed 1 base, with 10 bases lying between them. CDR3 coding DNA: TGTGCCAGCAGCACAAGGCAGGGCACAGATACGCAGTATTTT. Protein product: CASSTRQGTDTQYF. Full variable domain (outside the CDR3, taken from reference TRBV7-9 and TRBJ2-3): DTGVSQNPRHKITKRGQNVTFRCDPISEHNRLYWYRQTLGQGPEFLTYFQNEAQLEKSRLLSDRFSAERPKGSFSTLEIQRTEQGDSAMYLCASSTRQGTDTQYFGPGTRLTVL.

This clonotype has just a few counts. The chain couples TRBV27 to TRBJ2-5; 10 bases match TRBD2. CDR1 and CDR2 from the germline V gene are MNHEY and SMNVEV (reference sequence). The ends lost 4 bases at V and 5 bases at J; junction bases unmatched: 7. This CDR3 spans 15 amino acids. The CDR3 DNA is TGTGCCAGCAGTTCTAACCTAGCGGGAGACGAGACCCAGTACTTC. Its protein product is CASSSNLAGDETQYF.

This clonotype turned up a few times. Written as DNA, the CDR3 is TGTGCCAGCAGTACGCTTAGCGGGAGGAGAGGAGATACGCAGTATTTT. Protein: CASSTLSGRRGDTQYF. The chain recombines TRBV6-5 with TRBJ2-3, with 10 nucleotides matching TRBD2. Germline lookup yields CDR1 MNHEY and CDR2 SVGAGI. The CDR3 extends over 16 amino acids. J lost 5 bases, V lost 5 bases, and 10 bases had no gene match.

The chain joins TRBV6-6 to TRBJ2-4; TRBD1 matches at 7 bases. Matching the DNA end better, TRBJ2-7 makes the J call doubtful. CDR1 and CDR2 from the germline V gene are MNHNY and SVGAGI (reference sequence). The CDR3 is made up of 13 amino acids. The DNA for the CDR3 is TGTGCCAGCAGTTGGGACAGTCCCTACGAGCAGTACTTC. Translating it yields CASSWDSPYEQYF.

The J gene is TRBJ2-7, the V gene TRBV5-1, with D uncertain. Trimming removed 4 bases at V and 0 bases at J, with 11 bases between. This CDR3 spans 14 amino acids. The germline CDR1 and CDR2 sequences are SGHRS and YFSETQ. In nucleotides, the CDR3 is TGCGCCAGCAGCGGATCAAGGAACTCCTACGAGCAGTACTTC. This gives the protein CASSGSRNSYEQYF.

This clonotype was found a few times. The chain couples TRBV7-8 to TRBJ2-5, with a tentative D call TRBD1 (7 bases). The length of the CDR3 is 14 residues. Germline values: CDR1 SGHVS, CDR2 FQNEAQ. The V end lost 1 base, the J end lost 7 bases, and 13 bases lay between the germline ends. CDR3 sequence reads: CASSLERQGGTQYF. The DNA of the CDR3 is TGTGCCAGCAGCTTAGAAAGGCAGGGGGGGACCCAGTACTTC.

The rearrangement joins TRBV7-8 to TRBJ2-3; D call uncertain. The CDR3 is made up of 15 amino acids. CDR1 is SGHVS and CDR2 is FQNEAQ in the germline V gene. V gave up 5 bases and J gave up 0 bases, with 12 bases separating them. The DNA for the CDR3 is TGTGCCAGCAGCGCGGCAGGCTATAGCACAGATACGCAGTATTTT. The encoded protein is CASSAAGYSTDTQYF. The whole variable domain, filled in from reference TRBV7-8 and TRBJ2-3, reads GAGVSQSPRYKVAKRGQDVALRCDPISGHVSLFWYQQALGQGPEFLTYFQNEAQLDKSGLPSDRFFAERPEGSVSTLKIQRTQQEDSAVYLCASSAAGYSTDTQYFGPGTRLTVL.

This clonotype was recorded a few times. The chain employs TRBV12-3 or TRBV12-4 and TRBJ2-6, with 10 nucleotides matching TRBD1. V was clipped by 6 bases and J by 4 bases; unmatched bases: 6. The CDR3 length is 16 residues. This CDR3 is CASRMTGGAGANVLTF. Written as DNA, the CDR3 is TGTGCCAGCAGAATGACAGGGGGCGCCGGGGCCAACGTCCTGACTTTC.

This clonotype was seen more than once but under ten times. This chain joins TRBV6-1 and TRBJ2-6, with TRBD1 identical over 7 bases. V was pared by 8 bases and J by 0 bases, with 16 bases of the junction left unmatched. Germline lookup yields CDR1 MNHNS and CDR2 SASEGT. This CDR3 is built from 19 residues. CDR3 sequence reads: CASYPTGFPGGSGANVLTF. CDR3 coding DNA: TGTGCCAGCTATCCCACAGGCTTCCCAGGGGGCTCTGGGGCCAACGTCCTGACTTTC.